Described below is a single T cell receptor (beta chain) sequence and its context. The V gene's germline CDR1 is SEHNR and CDR2 FQNEAQ (reference sequence). This CDR3 region has 15 residues. The J segment lost 5 bases and the V segment lost 5 bases, leaving 9 bases of the junction unmatched. The data are from a study of graft-versus-host responses after intestinal transplantation. The overall study: Each transplant was multivisceral, liver-intestinal, or isolated intestinal. Anti-thymocyte globulin induction preceded 2 to 4 years of tacrolimus and steroid maintenance in all recipients.

Libraries were prepared by immunoSEQ multiplex PCR; TCRdb keeps only in-frame clonotypes and omits some of them. The top ten clones hold approximately 6.9% of a sample with some 40,000 clones, 85% to 90% of them seen once. This specimen consisted of PBMCs, obtained roughly 270 days after transplant. J is TRBJ2-3 and V is TRBV7-9; 8 bases are shared with TRBD1. The sequence came from a human patient who received an intestinal transplant, so some T cells may come from the graft donor. The DNA for the CDR3 is TGTGCCAGCAGCCCAGAAACCAGGGGGCGAGATACGCAGTATTTT. Its translation is CASSPETRGRDTQYF. The variable domain in full, completed from reference TRBV7-9 and TRBJ2-3, reads DTGVSQNPRHKITKRGQNVTFRCDPISEHNRLYWYRQTLGQGPEFLTYFQNEAQLEKSRLLSDRFSAERPKGSFSTLEIQRTEQGDSAMYLCASSPETRGRDTQYFGPGTRLTVL.